Each of the 19 T cell receptor beta chains below was sequenced from the same sample in a study of prognosis after radiotherapy for stage I lung cancer. Two rounds of multiplex PCR amplified TCR beta CDR3 from genomic DNA. Used in first-round PCR were primers specific to each TRBV and TRBJ gene. In TCRdb, the multiplex PCR reads were re-called with MiXCR into one record per CDR3 protein. The sample lists 13,000 or so distinct CDR3 sequences; roughly 49% were seen once. The source material was PBMCs, sampled before or after stereotactic body radiation therapy (not recorded which). These receptor sequences come from a donor older than 45 with non-small cell lung cancer.

Remarks on this clonotype: No conserved phenylalanine or tryptophan is present at the end of the CDR3, so a read error is the likely explanation. This chain links TRBV19 with TRBJ2-7; 8 nucleotides agree with TRBD1. The trim removed 5 bases at V and 1 base at J, leaving 7 bases unmatched. The CDR3 runs 15 residues. Germline V gene data show CDR1 as LNHDA and CDR2 as SQIVND (reference sequence). DNA for the CDR3: TGTGCCAGTAGTCCTTGGACAGGGCTGTCCTACGAGCAGTACATC. Its protein is CASSPWTGLSYEQYI.

The CDR3 DNA is TGTGCCAGCAGCTTAGGACTGCAGGGTTACGAGCAGTACTTC. It specifies CASSLGLQGYEQYF. The chain employs TRBV11-2 and TRBJ2-7; maybe TRBD1 (5 bases). CDR1 SGHAT and CDR2 FQNNGV come from the germline V gene. V lost 1 base, J lost 4 bases, and 11 bases lay in between. This CDR3 comprises 14 residues.

The chain recombines TRBV2 with TRBJ2-1, with D possibly being TRBD2 (6 bases). Germline CDR1 is SNHLY and CDR2 is FYNNEI. The CDR3 loop spans 15 amino acids. V lost 1 base and J 4 bases, leaving 11 bases between the germline ends. CDR3: CASSEGGSGYNEQFF. CDR3 bases: TGTGCCAGCAGTGAAGGTGGGAGCGGGTACAATGAGCAGTTCTTC.

This clonotype showed up just a few times. Since a much larger clone is just one base distant, this may be a read error. The chain recombines TRBV6-2 or TRBV6-3 with TRBJ2-1, with D perhaps matching TRBD1 (5 bases). The germline CDR1 and CDR2 sequences are MNHEY and SVGEGT. The CDR3 has 17 residues. Deletions cut 6 bases from V and 3 bases from J, with 21 bases between. As DNA, the CDR3 is TGTGCCAGCAGAGATAGCCAGGGCCTTGCTAACTACAATGAGCAGTTCTTC. Translated: CASRDSQGLANYNEQFF.

This clonotype was found many times. The V call is TRBV5-8, the J call TRBJ2-5, with D perhaps being TRBD1 or TRBD2 (5 bases each). This CDR3 is 15 amino acids long. V gave up 4 bases and J gave up 5 bases, with 18 bases separating them. CDR1 and CDR2 from the germline V gene are SGHTS and YDEGEE. Written as DNA, the CDR3 is TGTGCCAGCAGCCGCAGGGAGCCGGAGCGGGAGACCCAGTACTTC. This codes for CASSRREPERETQYF.

Within the sample, this clonotype is medium-sized. The chain links TRBV12-3 or TRBV12-4 to TRBJ1-6, with 10 bases that match TRBD1. The junction had 2 bases not matched to a gene; V was cut back by 5 bases and J by 4 bases. This CDR3 has 15 residues. CDR3 sequence reads: CASSPGQGYNSPLHF. DNA of the CDR3: TGTGCCAGCAGTCCGGGACAGGGGTATAATTCACCCCTCCACTTT.

This clonotype was counted ten times or more. The genes are TRBV3-1 and TRBJ1-1, with D possibly matching TRBD1 (6 bases). Germline CDR1 reads LGHDT; CDR2 reads YNNKEL (reference sequence). Deletions cut 4 bases from V and 6 bases from J, with 9 bases between. CDR3 length equals 12 residues. The CDR3 loop reads CASSPTGSEAFF. The CDR3 nucleotides are TGTGCCAGCAGCCCTACAGGGTCTGAAGCTTTCTTT.

The chain carries TRBV7-9 and TRBJ2-2; TRBD1 matches 9 bases. The junction had 7 bases not matched to a gene; V was cut back by 4 bases and J by 10 bases. The germline V gene has CDR1 SEHNR and CDR2 FQNEAQ (reference sequence). The CDR3 contains 14 residues. DNA of the CDR3: TGTGCCAGCAGCTCGTGGACAGGGGAGTCGGAGCTGTTTTTT. It encodes CASSSWTGESELFF. Full variable domain (outside the CDR3, taken from reference TRBV7-9 and TRBJ2-2): DTGVSQNPRHKITKRGQNVTFRCDPISEHNRLYWYRQTLGQGPEFLTYFQNEAQLEKSRLLSDRFSAERPKGSFSTLEIQRTEQGDSAMYLCASSSWTGESELFFGEGSRLTVL.

This rearrangement joins TRBV27 to TRBJ2-7; the D gene is possibly TRBD2 (7 bases). Germline CDR1 MNHEY, CDR2 SMNVEV (reference sequence). V lost 3 bases and J 2 bases, leaving 11 bases between the germline ends. The CDR3 extends over 14 amino acids. This CDR3 reads CASSFGGAAYEQYF. The CDR3 DNA reads TGTGCCAGCAGTTTTGGGGGGGCAGCCTACGAGCAGTACTTC.

This clonotype was recorded a few times. The gene calls are TRBV5-4 and TRBJ2-1; D gene uncertain. The V and J ends lost 0 bases and 2 bases respectively, with 6 bases between them. This CDR3 is built from 14 residues. Germline V lookup: CDR1 SGHNT, CDR2 YYREEE (reference sequence). CDR3 sequence (DNA): TGTGCCAGCAGCTTGGCCCGCGCCTACAATGAGCAGTTCTTC. Its translation is CASSLARAYNEQFF. Using reference TRBV5-4 and TRBJ2-1 for the parts outside the CDR3, the full variable domain is ETGVTQSPTHLIKTRGQQVTLRCSSQSGHNTVSWYQQALGQGPQFIFQYYREEENGRGNFPPRFSGLQFPNYSSELNVNALELDDSALYLCASSLARAYNEQFFGPGTRLTVL.

This clonotype was detected ten times or more. This rearrangement joins TRBV7-8 to TRBJ2-5, with D perhaps given as TRBD1 or TRBD2 (5 bases each). The CDR3 extends over 15 amino acids. V lost 1 base to trimming and J lost 2 bases, with 11 bases between them. The V gene's germline CDR1 is SGHVS and CDR2 FQNEAQ. The CDR3 nucleotides read TGTGCCAGCAGCTTAGTTCCCTGGGGGCAAGAGACCCAGTACTTC. Translating gives CASSLVPWGQETQYF.

In this sample, this clonotype turned up many times. The chain recombines TRBV20-1 with TRBJ1-1; unclear D gene. This CDR3 contains 14 residues. V lost 4 bases to trimming and J lost 0 bases, with 12 bases between them. Germline assignment: CDR1 DFQATT and CDR2 SNEGSKA (reference sequence). The CDR3 region has the DNA TGCAGTGCTATCGTCCCGGACGTGAACACTGAAGCTTTCTTT. Amino acids: CSAIVPDVNTEAFF.

CDR3 in amino acids: CASSWTNSPLHF. The CDR3 DNA is TGTGCCAGCAGCTGGACGAATTCACCCCTCCACTTT. The chain employs TRBV11-2 and TRBJ1-6; the D is unclear. CDR1 and CDR2 from the germline V gene are SGHAT and FQNNGV. This CDR3 comprises 12 residues. V lost 4 bases and J lost 7, with 5 bases in between.

CDR3 nucleotides: TGTGCCAGCATCATGACTAGCGGGAGAGGCGATGAGCAGTTCTTC. This translates into CASIMTSGRGDEQFF. This chain links TRBV6-1 with TRBJ2-1, with TRBD2 matching over 12 bases. The CDR3 contains 15 residues. Looked up from germline, CDR1 is MNHNS and CDR2 is SASEGT. Trimming took 7 bases from V and 8 from J; bases not matched to a gene: 9.

This clonotype was picked up many times. V and J are TRBV18 and TRBJ1-1; D not resolved. This CDR3 comprises 11 residues. Germline assignment: CDR1 KGHSH and CDR2 LQKENI. The V end lost 2 bases, the J end lost 7 bases, and 5 bases lay between the germline ends. The CDR3 DNA is TGTGCCAGCTCACCAGGGAATGAAGCTTTCTTT. It yields the protein CASSPGNEAFF.

Regarding this clonotype: A far larger clone is just one base off, so this is likely a read error. This chain links TRBV11-2 with TRBJ2-6; 8 positions match TRBD2. Germline V CDR1 and CDR2: SGHAT, FQNNGV. CDR3 length equals 12 residues. The CDR3 reads CASTITGGEQDF. The CDR3 bases are TGTGCCAGCACCATAACGGGGGGGGAGCAGGACTTC.

In this sample, this clonotype turned up many times. The V and J genes are TRBV29-1 and TRBJ2-3, with D unclear. V was clipped by 0 bases and J by 0 bases, with 16 bases between them. CDR1 and CDR2 (germline): SQVTM, ANQGSEA. This CDR3 is 17 amino acids long. The CDR3: CSVEDLAAEYSTDTQYF. The CDR3 DNA follows: TGCAGCGTTGAAGATCTGGCGGCGGAGTATAGCACAGATACGCAGTATTTT.

V usage is TRBV6-1 and J usage is TRBJ1-2, with D perhaps TRBD1 (5 bases). This CDR3 region has 18 residues. V lost 5 bases, J lost 4 bases, and 26 bases lay in between. CDR1 and CDR2 (germline): MNHNS, SASEGT. CDR3 bases: TGTGCCAGCAGTACGGTTAGGGGTAGGGTCCCAAACGGCTATGGCTACACCTTC. It is translated as CASSTVRGRVPNGYGYTF.

This sequence joins TRBV5-1 and TRBJ2-7; possibly TRBD1 for D (6 bases). CDR3 length equals 14 residues. Trimming pared 2 bases from V and 1 base from J, leaving 10 bases between. Germline loops: CDR1 SGHRS, CDR2 YFSETQ. The chain's CDR3 is CASSFGQFSYEQYF. The DNA for the CDR3 is TGCGCCAGCAGCTTTGGACAGTTTTCCTACGAGCAGTACTTC. The full variable domain, rest sourced from reference TRBV5-1 and TRBJ2-7, is KAGVTQTPRYLIKTRGQQVTLSCSPISGHRSVSWYQQTPGQGLQFLFEYFSETQRNKGNFPGRFSGRQFSNSRSEMNVSTLELGDSALYLCASSFGQFSYEQYFGPGTRLTVT.